Below, 28 T cell receptor beta chains from the same sample are listed, as sequenced in a study of blood T cell repertoires in COVID-19. Method: immunoSEQ multiplex PCR; TCRdb's copy keeps in-frame clones and lacks some. The repertoire consists of roughly 200,000 clones, with over 70% occurring once and the leading ten covering roughly 8%. Sequencing was performed on peripheral blood. The receptors stem from an elderly woman with acute or convalescent COVID-19.

The chain is built from TRBV7-2 and TRBJ2-7; 9 nucleotides line up with TRBD1. The CDR3 has 15 residues. V was clipped by 5 bases and J by 3 bases; unmatched bases: 8. The germline V gene encodes CDR1 SGHTA and CDR2 FQGNSA. CDR3 protein: CASSQRTGGGYEQYF. DNA of the CDR3: TGTGCCAGCAGCCAGAGAACAGGGGGCGGCTACGAGCAGTACTTC.

The chain has TRBV19 and TRBJ2-7; D call uncertain. CDR1 is LNHDA, CDR2 SQIVND, per germline (reference sequence). This CDR3 contains 13 residues. V lost 3 bases and J lost 2, with 8 bases in between. In nucleotides, the CDR3 is TGTGCCAGTAGTATGACCAGGACCTACGAGCAGTACTTC. Its protein is CASSMTRTYEQYF.

This clone appeared a single time. V gene TRBV5-1 combines with J gene TRBJ2-3; 9 bases are shared with TRBD1. Trimming at V came to 4 bases and at J to 4 bases, leaving 4 bases not matched to a gene. This CDR3 contains 14 residues. CDR1 and CDR2 from the germline V gene are SGHRS and YFSETQ. The CDR3 DNA sequence: TGCGCCAGCAGCGGGGGACAGGGCGCAGATACGCAGTATTTT. Amino acid sequence: CASSGGQGADTQYF. Full variable domain (missing parts from reference TRBV5-1 and TRBJ2-3): KAGVTQTPRYLIKTRGQQVTLSCSPISGHRSVSWYQQTPGQGLQFLFEYFSETQRNKGNFPGRFSGRQFSNSRSEMNVSTLELGDSALYLCASSGGQGADTQYFGPGTRLTVL.

The gene calls are TRBV18 and TRBJ1-2; TRBD1 aligns across 8 bases. The CDR3 is made up of 15 amino acids. Germline V gene data show CDR1 as KGHSH and CDR2 as LQKENI. V lost 6 bases to trimming and J lost 4 bases; unmatched junction nucleotides: 10. This CDR3 reads CASSSGQAMVYGYTF. DNA for the CDR3: TGTGCCAGCTCGTCGGGACAGGCGATGGTCTATGGCTACACCTTC.

This rearrangement joins TRBV5-4 to TRBJ1-2; the match to TRBD1 covers 8 bases. The CDR3 is 15 amino acids. V shed 4 bases and J 2 bases; nucleotides not matched to a gene: 7. Germline V lookup: CDR1 SGHNT, CDR2 YYREEE (reference sequence). CDR3 amino acids: CASSRPGTGNYGYTF. CDR3 sequence (DNA): TGTGCCAGCAGCCGTCCCGGGACAGGCAACTATGGCTACACCTTC.

On this clone itself: This sample also contains other DNA sequences that code for the same CDR3. The chain carries TRBV29-1 and TRBJ2-3, with a tentative D call TRBD2 (6 bases). Looked up from germline, CDR1 is SQVTM and CDR2 is ANQGSEA. V was trimmed by 1 base and J by 5 bases, leaving 16 bases between them. The CDR3 runs 15 residues. The CDR3 protein is CSVEGRGVTGDTQYF. CDR3 coding DNA: TGCAGCGTTGAAGGCCGCGGGGTCACTGGAGATACGCAGTATTTT.

This rearrangement joins TRBV10-3 to TRBJ2-1; tentatively, D is TRBD2 (7 bases). The germline gives CDR1 ENHRY, CDR2 SYGVKD. The V and J ends lost 2 bases and 2 bases respectively, with 13 bases between them. CDR3 size: 16 residues. CDR3 in amino acids: CAISEVQGGAYNEQFF. DNA for the CDR3: TGTGCCATCAGTGAGGTACAGGGAGGGGCCTACAATGAGCAGTTCTTC.

This rearrangement joins TRBV18 to TRBJ2-1, with no clear D. The CDR3 is 12 residues long. CDR1 and CDR2 (germline): KGHSH, LQKENI. V was clipped by 2 bases and J by 10 bases, with 9 bases between them. The CDR3: CASSPNIGEQFF. In DNA, the CDR3 is TGTGCCAGCTCACCAAACATCGGGGAGCAGTTCTTC. Complete variable domain (other parts from reference TRBV18 and TRBJ2-1): NAGVMQNPRHLVRRRGQEARLRCSPMKGHSHVYWYRQLPEEGLKFMVYLQKENIIDESGMPKERFSAEFPKEGPSILRIQQVVRGDSAAYFCASSPNIGEQFFGPGTRLTVL.

The V and J genes are TRBV11-2 and TRBJ1-4, with TRBD1 as a possible D gene (5 bases). Germline CDR1 and CDR2: SGHAT and FQNNGV. Trimming shortened V by 8 bases and J by 8 bases, and 15 bases separated the two germline ends. This CDR3 is built from 13 residues. As DNA, the CDR3 is TGTGCCAGCCAACGGGTACGGGGGGAAAAACTGTTTTTT. It specifies CASQRVRGEKLFF.

The chain joins TRBV19 to TRBJ2-2; maybe TRBD2 (7 bases). V was shortened by 7 bases and J by 6 bases, with 24 bases between the two germline ends. CDR1 and CDR2 from the germline V gene are LNHDA and SQIVND (reference sequence). CDR3 length: 17 amino acids. CDR3 residues: CASKSGGGAFFAGELFF. The DNA of the CDR3 is TGTGCCAGTAAATCCGGAGGGGGGGCCTTTTTTGCCGGGGAGCTGTTTTTT.

This clone appeared many times. The J gene is TRBJ1-1, the V gene TRBV6-2 or TRBV6-3; 8 positions agree with TRBD1. V dropped 6 bases and J dropped 0; count of bases not matched to a gene: 3. The CDR3 is 14 amino acids. Germline CDR1 MNHEY, CDR2 SVGEGT. The CDR3 reads CASSSTGVNTEAFF. CDR3 sequence (DNA): TGTGCCAGCAGCTCGACAGGGGTGAACACTGAAGCTTTCTTT.

This clone was recorded only once. The CDR3 nucleotides read TGTGCCAGCAGTGATGACAGAAACTATGGCTACACCTTC. This sequence encodes CASSDDRNYGYTF. The gene calls are TRBV25-1 and TRBJ1-2; the D gene is possibly TRBD1 (5 bases). CDR3 length equals 13 residues. With 3 bases removed from V and 2 bases from J, the gap between germline ends came to 7 bases. The germline CDR1 and CDR2 sequences are MGHDK and SYGVNS.

Regarding this clone: A read error may explain this, as a much larger clone is one base away. The rearrangement links TRBV5-1 to TRBJ2-2; D might be TRBD2 (6 bases). The V end was cut by 1 base, the J end by 3 bases, with 10 bases between. Germline values: CDR1 SGHRS, CDR2 YFSETQ. CDR3 size: 15 residues. The CDR3 reads CASSLTSSYTGELFF. CDR3 coding DNA: TGCGCCAGCAGCTTGACTAGCAGCTACACCGGGGAGCTGTTTTTT. The full variable domain, with the rest looked up from reference TRBV5-1 and TRBJ2-2, is KAGVTQTPRYLIKTRGQQVTLSCSPISGHRSVSWYQQTPGQGLQFLFEYFSETQRNKGNFPGRFSGRQFSNSRSEMNVSTLELGDSALYLCASSLTSSYTGELFFGEGSRLTVL.

About this clone itself: Other DNA sequences in this specimen translate into the identical CDR3. The V and J genes are TRBV7-9 and TRBJ1-5, with a weak D call TRBD1 (6 bases). The CDR3 covers 14 residues. Trimming took off 1 base at V and 3 bases at J, with 7 bases between the two ends. Germline V gene sequence: CDR1 SEHNR, CDR2 FQNEAQ (reference sequence). DNA for the CDR3: TGTGCCAGCAGCTTAGGGACAGACAATCAGCCCCAGCATTTT. It translates to CASSLGTDNQPQHF.

The gene calls are TRBV18 and TRBJ1-5; 7 positions agree with TRBD1. Germline assignment: CDR1 KGHSH and CDR2 LQKENI. The V segment lost 0 bases and the J segment 2 bases; nucleotides outside the gene matches: 10. This CDR3 spans 18 amino acids. CDR3 in DNA: TGTGCCAGCTCACCACCGGGACAGCACCTTCGTGGCAATCAGCCCCAGCATTTT. Protein sequence: CASSPPGQHLRGNQPQHF. Drawing the rest from reference TRBV18 and TRBJ1-5, the complete variable domain is NAGVMQNPRHLVRRRGQEARLRCSPMKGHSHVYWYRQLPEEGLKFMVYLQKENIIDESGMPKERFSAEFPKEGPSILRIQQVVRGDSAAYFCASSPPGQHLRGNQPQHFGDGTRLSIL.

The CDR3 region is CASSLRLAGEVAHEQYF. Here the CDR3 DNA reads TGCGCCAGCAGCTTGCGGCTAGCGGGAGAGGTCGCGCACGAGCAGTACTTC. The rearrangement links TRBV5-1 to TRBJ2-7, with 10 positions matching TRBD2. Trimming cost V 1 base and J 5 bases; bases outside gene matches: 12. The CDR3 loop spans 17 amino acids. Germline V gene lookup returns CDR1 SGHRS and CDR2 YFSETQ.

The chain employs TRBV2 and TRBJ1-4, with 8 bases matching TRBD1. The CDR3 sequence is 15 residues long. Germline CDR1 SNHLY, CDR2 FYNNEI. The junction had 6 bases not matched to a gene; V was cut back by 2 bases and J by 7 bases. This chain's CDR3 is CASSELQGEGEKLFF. The DNA of the CDR3 is TGTGCCAGCAGTGAACTACAGGGGGAGGGTGAAAAACTGTTTTTT.

The J gene is TRBJ2-2, the V gene TRBV7-7, with TRBD2 as a possible D gene (5 bases). CDR1 is SSHAT, CDR2 FNYEAQ, per germline (reference sequence). Trimming removed 1 base from V and 4 bases from J, with 13 bases in between. The CDR3 length is 16 residues. CDR3 bases: TGTGCCAGCAGCTTAGGAGCTGGGAGCAGCACCGGGGAGCTGTTTTTT. It codes for CASSLGAGSSTGELFF.

V and J are TRBV29-1 and TRBJ1-2, with 7 bases lining up with TRBD1. CDR1 SQVTM and CDR2 ANQGSEA come from the germline V gene. The CDR3 sequence is 15 residues long. The junction had 12 bases not matched to a gene; V was cut back by 6 bases and J by 2 bases. CDR3 region: CSVAKLDRINYGYTF. The CDR3, as DNA: TGCAGCGTCGCTAAGTTGGACAGGATAAACTATGGCTACACCTTC.

This clone was seen only a few times. This chain uses TRBV29-1 with TRBJ1-2; D may be TRBD1 (6 bases). Germline V gene lookup returns CDR1 SQVTM and CDR2 ANQGSEA. CDR3 size: 14 residues. V lost 2 bases to trimming and J lost 8 bases, with 18 bases between them. The CDR3 here is CSVELGDKAGGYTF. For the CDR3, the DNA is TGCAGCGTTGAACTTGGGGACAAGGCCGGGGGCTACACCTTC. Supplemented by reference TRBV29-1 and TRBJ1-2, the full variable domain reads SAVISQKPSRDICQRGTSLTIQCQVDSQVTMMFWYRQQPGQSLTLIATANQGSEATYESGFVIDKFPISRPNLTFSTLTVSNMSPEDSSIYLCSVELGDKAGGYTFGSGTRLTVV.

The table lists this clone with a count of one. For the CDR3, the DNA is TGCGCCAGCGCTATAGCGGCGAGCTCCTACAATGAGCAGTTCTTC. It yields the protein CASAIAASSYNEQFF. The chain has TRBV5-1 and TRBJ2-1, with D possibly being TRBD2 (6 bases). V was trimmed by 7 bases and J by 0 bases, leaving 14 bases between them. Germline V CDR1 and CDR2: SGHRS, YFSETQ. The length of the CDR3 is 15 residues.

This clone was detected a few times. The chain is built from TRBV19 and TRBJ1-6; 8 bases line up with TRBD1. This CDR3 is built from 13 residues. J gave up 13 bases and V 6 bases, and 8 bases lay outside the gene matches. Germline V lookup: CDR1 LNHDA, CDR2 SQIVND (reference sequence). CDR3 nucleotides: TGTGCCAGTAGGGGACAGGCACTGCTCCCCCTCCACTTT. Its translation is CASRGQALLPLHF.

The gene calls are TRBV14 and TRBJ1-6, with D perhaps matching TRBD1 (6 bases). This CDR3 comprises 14 residues. V was clipped by 3 bases and J by 10 bases, with 13 bases between them. Looked up from germline, CDR1 is SGHDN and CDR2 is FVKESK. CDR3 loop: CASSQTGFASPLHF. The CDR3 DNA reads as TGTGCCAGCAGCCAGACAGGATTTGCCTCACCCCTCCACTTT. The full variable domain, rest sourced from reference TRBV14 and TRBJ1-6, is EAGVTQFPSHSVIEKGQTVTLRCDPISGHDNLYWYRRVMGKEIKFLLHFVKESKQDESGMPNNRFLAERTGGTYSTLKVQPAELEDSGVYFCASSQTGFASPLHFGNGTRLTVT.

The V gene is TRBV7-6, the J gene TRBJ1-2; 10 bases are a match to TRBD1. The CDR3 is 16 residues long. V lost 1 base, J lost 0 bases, and 2 bases stayed unmatched. Germline assignment: CDR1 SGHVS and CDR2 FNYEAQ. This CDR3 reads CASSLGQGAANYGYTF. As DNA, the CDR3 is TGTGCCAGCAGCTTAGGACAGGGGGCAGCTAACTATGGCTACACCTTC. The variable domain in full, with the rest retrieved from reference TRBV7-6 and TRBJ1-2, is GAGVSQSPRYKVTKRGQDVALRCDPISGHVSLYWYRQALGQGPEFLTYFNYEAQQDKSGLPNDRFSAERPEGSISTLTIQRTEQRDSAMYRCASSLGQGAANYGYTFGSGTRLTVV.

The chain uses TRBV19 and TRBJ1-1; D is perhaps TRBD1 (6 bases). Per germline, CDR1 LNHDA and CDR2 SQIVND (reference sequence). Between the trimmed V and J ends, which lost 4 bases and 5 bases, there was a span of 20 bases. The CDR3 has 16 residues. The CDR3 here is CASSNHAGRGNTEAFF. Here the CDR3 DNA reads TGTGCCAGTAGTAATCATGCCGGGAGGGGGAATACTGAAGCTTTCTTT.

This chain uses TRBV19 with TRBJ1-5, with TRBD1 identical over 9 bases. CDR1 and CDR2 (germline): LNHDA, SQIVND (reference sequence). Unmatched junction bases numbered 7, after V lost 7 bases and J lost 0 bases. The length of the CDR3 is 16 residues. The CDR3 loop is CASILTGGFSNQPQHF. The CDR3 coding sequence is TGTGCCAGTATTCTCACAGGGGGCTTTAGCAATCAGCCCCAGCATTTT.

The gene calls are TRBV19 and TRBJ2-6, with TRBD2 matching over 7 bases. Trimming cost V 6 bases and J 3 bases; bases outside gene matches: 8. Germline V gives CDR1 LNHDA, CDR2 SQIVND (reference sequence). This CDR3 is built from 16 residues. In DNA form, the CDR3 reads TGTGCCAGTAGCCTGTTCGGGGGGAGTGGGGCCAACGTCCTGACTTTC. Translating gives CASSLFGGSGANVLTF.

The chain carries TRBV27 and TRBJ2-1; D is undetermined. Germline assignment: CDR1 MNHEY and CDR2 SMNVEV (reference sequence). The CDR3 is made up of 11 amino acids. V was trimmed by 6 bases and J by 11 bases, leaving 11 bases between them. This CDR3 is CASRSLRQQFF. CDR3 bases: TGTGCCAGCAGGTCCTTGCGGCAGCAGTTCTTC.